Given below is one TCR beta chain in context. Its antigen is currently unknown. This entry is derived from a study of cytomegalovirus exposure and HLA in healthy donors. General observations from the study: A later analysis found that most CMV-associated TCR beta chains appeared HLA-restricted. Using a false discovery rate of 0.05, a later analysis showed that 16,951 TCR beta sequences were associated with HLA alleles. Presence/absence comparisons presumed near-even sequencing depth among donors.

Trimming took 6 bases from V and 9 from J; bases not matched to a gene: 7. In germline, CDR1 is LGHNT, CDR2 FRNRAP. The CDR3 contains 12 residues. The PCR employed 60 Vbeta primers together with 13 Jbeta primers. TCRdb's copy holds only in-frame clones and misses some; the assay was immunoSEQ multiplex PCR. Recorded for this sample: some 140,000 clones. Sequencing input: PBMCs. The genes are TRBV12-5 and TRBJ2-7, with TRBD1 matching over 8 bases. The source of this sequence is a woman aged 60-75 years in good health and CMV-seronegative. The chain's CDR3 is CASGPAGTGQYF. Here the CDR3 DNA reads TGTGCTAGTGGCCCTGCCGGGACAGGGCAGTACTTC.